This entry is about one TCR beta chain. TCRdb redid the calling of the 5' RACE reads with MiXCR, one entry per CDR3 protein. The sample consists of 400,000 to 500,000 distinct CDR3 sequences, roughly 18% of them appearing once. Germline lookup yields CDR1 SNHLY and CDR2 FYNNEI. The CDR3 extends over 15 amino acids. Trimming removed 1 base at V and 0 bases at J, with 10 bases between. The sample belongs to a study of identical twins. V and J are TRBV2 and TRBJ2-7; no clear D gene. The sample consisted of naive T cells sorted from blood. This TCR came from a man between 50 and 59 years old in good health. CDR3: CASSEGHMSSYEQYF. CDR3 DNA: TGTGCCAGCAGTGAAGGACACATGAGCTCCTACGAGCAGTACTTC.